Below are 6 T cell receptor beta chains sequenced from a single sample in a study of blood T cell repertoires in COVID-19 (dated by TCRdb to 2018 to 2021). Libraries came from the immunoSEQ multiplex PCR assay. TCRdb's version of the immuneACCESS table is confined to in-frame rearrangements and falls short of the full clone set. An unresolved V gene accounts for under half of the shortfall where checked; the remainder is of unknown origin. This sample lists about 180,000 clones; more than 80% were detected once. The ten largest make up roughly 6.8% of the sample. Sequencing input: peripheral blood. These receptor sequences come from a human donor in a cohort sampled during active COVID-19.

The chain joins TRBV3-1 (or the pseudogene TRBV3-2) to TRBJ2-1, with D tentatively TRBD2 (5 bases). The CDR3 has 12 residues. Trimming took off 8 bases at V and 5 bases at J, with 10 bases between the two ends. CDR1 and CDR2 (germline): LGHDT, YNNKEL (reference sequence). The chain's CDR3 is CASGSPNNEQFF. CDR3 coding DNA: TGTGCCAGCGGGAGTCCTAACAATGAGCAGTTCTTC.

The chain joins TRBV6-6 to TRBJ2-1; tentatively, D is TRBD1 (6 bases). V was shortened by 4 bases and J by 8 bases, with 12 bases between the two germline ends. The CDR3 extends over 13 amino acids. Germline V gene data show CDR1 as MNHNY and CDR2 as SVGAGI (reference sequence). The CDR3 spells CASSSTGIHEQFF. CDR3 in DNA: TGTGCCAGCAGTTCTACAGGGATTCATGAGCAGTTCTTC.

The chain uses TRBV10-1 and TRBJ1-5; D not certain. The V gene lost 2 bases and the J gene lost 6 bases, with 8 bases spanning the gap. The CDR3 is made up of 13 amino acids. Germline V lookup: CDR1 WNHNN, CDR2 SYGVQD (reference sequence). CDR3 coding DNA: TGCGCCAGCAGTGAGAACCGGGGTCAGCCCCAGCATTTT. Protein product: CASSENRGQPQHF.

The chain employs TRBV7-2 and TRBJ2-7; 15 bases match TRBD2. This CDR3 is built from 14 residues. V lost 4 bases and J lost 7; bases outside the gene matches: 2. CDR1 SGHTA and CDR2 FQGNSA come from the germline V gene. This CDR3 reads CASSWTSGGGEQYF. The CDR3 DNA reads as TGTGCCAGCAGCTGGACTAGCGGGGGGGGAGAGCAGTACTTC.

The CDR3 reads CASSAQQGAGDTEAFF. In DNA, the CDR3 is TGTGCCAGCAGTGCACAACAGGGGGCAGGAGACACTGAAGCTTTCTTT. The chain joins TRBV27 to TRBJ1-1, with 9 positions matching TRBD1. The trim removed 5 bases at V and 3 bases at J, leaving 10 bases unmatched. Germline loops: CDR1 MNHEY, CDR2 SMNVEV (reference sequence). The CDR3 consists of 16 residues.

This chain joins TRBV20-1 and TRBJ2-1; D is perhaps TRBD2 (5 bases). Germline lookup yields CDR1 DFQATT and CDR2 SNEGSKA (reference sequence). V was shortened by 3 bases and J by 4 bases, with 13 bases between the two germline ends. The CDR3 spans 14 residues. The CDR3 DNA reads as TGCAGTGCTAGTAAACTAGGGCGGTACAATGAGCAGTTCTTC. Protein sequence: CSASKLGRYNEQFF.